This T cell receptor beta chain was sequenced during a study of T cells in Graves' hyperthyroidism and ophthalmopathy. For the study at large: Peripheral blood was collected at initial diagnosis, before any treatment.

The CDR3 is 15 amino acids. The germline V gene encodes CDR1 SGHRS and CDR2 YFSETQ. Deletions cut 6 bases from V and 7 bases from J, with 23 bases between. Amplified TCR beta CDR3 regions derived from RNA transcripts. When the TCR CDR3 underwent first-round RT-PCR, the HTBI primer set was used. A single record per CDR3 protein comes from TCRdb applying MiXCR to the multiplex PCR reads. The sample carries hundreds of thousands of distinct CDR3 sequences, about a fifth recorded once. Among ophthalmopathy patients, the Clinical Activity Score reached at least 3, the NOSPECS grade reached at least 4, and duration remained under 3 months.

The sequencing sample was made of blood. The chain has TRBV5-1 and TRBJ2-7, with D unresolved. The clonotype was recovered from a young man with Graves' ophthalmopathy. The CDR3 is CASNLTGNVNREQYF. The CDR3 coding sequence is TGCGCCAGCAACCTGACCGGTAACGTCAATAGGGAGCAGTACTTC. Looking up the rest from reference TRBV5-1 and TRBJ2-7 gives the full variable domain: KAGVTQTPRYLIKTRGQQVTLSCSPISGHRSVSWYQQTPGQGLQFLFEYFSETQRNKGNFPGRFSGRQFSNSRSEMNVSTLELGDSALYLCASNLTGNVNREQYFGPGTRLTVT.